This TCR beta chain appears in the sequencing data of a study of blood T cell repertoires in COVID-19. This CDR3 region has 14 residues. Germline V lookup: CDR1 GTSNPN, CDR2 SVGIG (reference sequence). The V end lost 2 bases, the J end lost 6 bases, and 16 bases lay between the germline ends. Data came from immunoSEQ multiplex PCR; TCRdb stores just in-frame clones and leaves some out. Here the sample spans approximately 270,000 clones, approximately 85% being singletons. This receptor was identified in a human donor with COVID-19, enrolled during active disease. The donor label of this sample is uncertain. V and J are TRBV30 and TRBJ1-2; D is unclear. Sequenced input: peripheral blood. The CDR3 sequence: CAWSTVAEVDGYTF. DNA for the CDR3: TGTGCCTGGAGTACGGTAGCCGAAGTTGATGGCTACACCTTC.